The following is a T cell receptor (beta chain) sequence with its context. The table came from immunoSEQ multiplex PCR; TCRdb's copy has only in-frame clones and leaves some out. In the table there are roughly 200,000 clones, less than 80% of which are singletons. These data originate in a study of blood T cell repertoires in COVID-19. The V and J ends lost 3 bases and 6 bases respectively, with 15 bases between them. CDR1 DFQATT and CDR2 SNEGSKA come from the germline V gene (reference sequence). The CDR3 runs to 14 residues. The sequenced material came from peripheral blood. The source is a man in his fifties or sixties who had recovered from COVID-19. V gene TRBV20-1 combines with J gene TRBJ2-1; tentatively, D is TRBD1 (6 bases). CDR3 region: CSASQFDRFNEQFF. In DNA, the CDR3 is TGCAGTGCTAGTCAATTTGACAGGTTCAATGAGCAGTTCTTC.